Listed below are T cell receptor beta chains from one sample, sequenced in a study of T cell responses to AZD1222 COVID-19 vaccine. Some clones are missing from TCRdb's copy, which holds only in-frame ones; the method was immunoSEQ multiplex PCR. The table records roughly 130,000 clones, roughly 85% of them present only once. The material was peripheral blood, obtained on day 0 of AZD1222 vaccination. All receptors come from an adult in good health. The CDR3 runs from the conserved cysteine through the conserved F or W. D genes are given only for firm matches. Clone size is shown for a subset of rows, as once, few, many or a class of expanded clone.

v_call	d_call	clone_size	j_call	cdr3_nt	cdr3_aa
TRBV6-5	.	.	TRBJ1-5	TGTGCCAGCAGTTACTCGATGGGGGCAGGTCAGCCCCAGCATTTT	CASSYSMGAGQPQHF
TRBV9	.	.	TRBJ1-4	TGTGCCAGCAGCCCTTCCCTCGGGGGTCTTGGGACTAATGAAAAACTGTTTTTT	CASSPSLGGLGTNEKLFF
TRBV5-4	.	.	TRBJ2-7	TGTGCCAGCTCAGCTTCTGTTAGTCCCTACGAGCAGTACTTC	CASSASVSPYEQYF
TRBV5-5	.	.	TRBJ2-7	TGTGCCAGCAGCTTGAGCGTGCCGTCCTACGAGCAGTACTTC	CASSLSVPSYEQYF
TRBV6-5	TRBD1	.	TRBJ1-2	TGTGCCAGCAGCGCTCCCGGGACAGGGGTTAATGGCTACACCTTC	CASSAPGTGVNGYTF
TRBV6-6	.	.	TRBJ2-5	TGTGCCAGCAGTTTGGGACATTCAGAGACCCAGTACTTC	CASSLGHSETQYF
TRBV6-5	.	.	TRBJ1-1	TGTGCCAGCAAGGATTTCGCAGGGAGGACTGAAGCTTTCTTT	CASKDFAGRTEAFF
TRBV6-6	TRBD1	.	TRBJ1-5	TGTGCCAGCAGTTATGTGGACAGGGATCAGCCCCAGCATTTT	CASSYVDRDQPQHF
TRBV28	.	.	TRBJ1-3	TGTGCCAGCAGTCAATCGACAGCCTCTGGAAACACCATATATTTT	CASSQSTASGNTIYF
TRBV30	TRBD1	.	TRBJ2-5	TGTGCCTGGAAACTGGGACAGGGGGAAGAGACCCAGTACTTC	CAWKLGQGEETQYF
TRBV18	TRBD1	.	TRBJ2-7	TGTGCCAGCTCACTCGACAGGGGGGTAGGGGAGCAGTACTTC	CASSLDRGVGEQYF
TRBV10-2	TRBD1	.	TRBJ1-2	TGCGCCAGCAGTGAGCGGGGACAGGGAAGCTATGGCTACACCTTC	CASSERGQGSYGYTF
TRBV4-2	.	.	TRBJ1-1	TGTGCCAGCAGCCAAGATATTTTAGCTTTCTTT	CASSQDILAFF
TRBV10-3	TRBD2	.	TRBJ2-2	TGTGCCATCGGTTGGGCGGGAGCTAACACCGGGGAGCTGTTTTTT	CAIGWAGANTGELFF
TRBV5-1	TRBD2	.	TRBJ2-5	TGCGCCAGCAGATTGAGTCTAGCGGGGACGGAGACCCAGTACTTC	CASRLSLAGTETQYF
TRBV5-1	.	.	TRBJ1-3	TGCGCCAGCAGCTTGGCTGTCTCTGGACAGATTGGAAACACCATATATTTT	CASSLAVSGQIGNTIYF
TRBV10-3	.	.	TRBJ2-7	TGTGCCATCAGTGACCGGGACGGCACCTACGAGCAGTACTTC	CAISDRDGTYEQYF
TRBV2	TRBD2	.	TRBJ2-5	TGTGCCAGCACCGCCGGCGGGGGGCAAGAGACCCAGTACTTC	CASTAGGGQETQYF
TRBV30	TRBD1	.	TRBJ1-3	TGTGCCTGGAAACCGGGACAGGGGGTCTGGGACTACTCTGGAAACACCATATATTTT	CAWKPGQGVWDYSGNTIYF
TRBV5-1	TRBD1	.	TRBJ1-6	TGCGCCAGCAGCTTTAGCCCGGGACAGGGTAACTCACCCCTCCACTTT	CASSFSPGQGNSPLHF
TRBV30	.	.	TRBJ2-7	TGTGCCTGCTCTACAAGCCACGAGCAGTACTTC	CACSTSHEQYF
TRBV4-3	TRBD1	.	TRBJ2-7	TGCGCCAGCAGCCAAGGTAGGACAGGGACCTACGAGCAGTACTTC	CASSQGRTGTYEQYF
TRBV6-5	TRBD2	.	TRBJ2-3	TGTGCCAGCAATCTAGCGGGAGGGGGAACTTCGGCGCAGTATTTT	CASNLAGGGTSAQYF
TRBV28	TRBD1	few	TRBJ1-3	TGTGCCAGCAGTTTAAACCCCGGGACAGGGGGATCCTCTGGAAACACCATATATTTT	CASSLNPGTGGSSGNTIYF
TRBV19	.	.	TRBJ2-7	TGTGCCAGCGGGAGTTCCCTCTACGAGCAGTACTTC	CASGSSLYEQYF
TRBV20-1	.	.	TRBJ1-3	TGCAGTGCTCTCTCTGGAAACACCATATATTTT	CSALSGNTIYF
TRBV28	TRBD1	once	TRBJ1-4	TGTGCCAGCAGTTCCGTCCCGGGACAGGGGCTGAGTGAAAAACTGTTTTTT	CASSSVPGQGLSEKLFF
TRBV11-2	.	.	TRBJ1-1	TGTGCCAGCAGCTTAGTTGAGGGAACTGAAGCTTTCTTT	CASSLVEGTEAFF
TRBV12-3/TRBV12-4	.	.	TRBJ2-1	TGTGCCAGCAGTCCTGGGCAGACGCAGTTCTTC	CASSPGQTQFF
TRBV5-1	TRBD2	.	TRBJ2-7	TGCGCCAGCAGCTTGGGTAGCGGGAGGTTTTTCCTACTACGCGAGCAGTACTTC	CASSLGSGRFFLLREQYF
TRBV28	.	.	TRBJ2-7	TGTGCCAGCAGTTTTAGGGCGAGCAGTACTTTAGGACAGAGTTACGAGCAGTACTTC	CASSFRASSTLGQSYEQYF
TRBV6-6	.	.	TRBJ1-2	TGTGCCAGCAGCAATACAGGGTCTAACTATGGCTACACCTTC	CASSNTGSNYGYTF
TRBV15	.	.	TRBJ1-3	TGTGCCACCAGCAGAGATCAGGGAGGGGCCGGAAACACCATATATTTT	CATSRDQGGAGNTIYF
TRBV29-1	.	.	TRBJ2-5	TGCAGCGTGGCGCAAGAGACCCAGTACTTC	CSVAQETQYF
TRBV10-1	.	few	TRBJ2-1	TGCGCCAGCAGCCTTAGGTCCTCCATCAATGAGCAGTTCTTC	CASSLRSSINEQFF
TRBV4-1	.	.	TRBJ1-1	TGCGCCAGCAGCCAAGTGACAAGGAACACTGAAGCTTTCTTT	CASSQVTRNTEAFF
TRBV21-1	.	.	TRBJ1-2	TGTGCCAGCAGCAAAGAAGAGGGCTATGGCTACACCTTC	CASSKEEGYGYTF
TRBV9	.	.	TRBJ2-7	TGTGCCAGCAGCGTAGGTACCGCCCAGGGGCTCTACGAGCAGTACTTC	CASSVGTAQGLYEQYF
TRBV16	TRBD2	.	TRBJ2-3	TGTGCCAGCAGCCGAGGGACTAGCGGAAACTCTAGCACAGATACGCAGTATTTT	CASSRGTSGNSSTDTQYF
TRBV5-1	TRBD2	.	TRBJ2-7	TGCGCCAGCAGCCAAACTACCGTCCCGGGAACGGGGGGGGTCCCCCACGAGCAGTACTTC	CASSQTTVPGTGGVPHEQYF
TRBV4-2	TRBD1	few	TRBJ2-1	TGTGCCAGCAGCCTATCCGGGACAGGGGGCTACAATGAGCAGTTCTTC	CASSLSGTGGYNEQFF
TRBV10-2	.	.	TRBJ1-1	TGCGCCAGCAGTGAGTCGGGGAGCCTCACTGAAGCTTTCTTT	CASSESGSLTEAFF
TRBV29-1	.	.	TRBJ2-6	TGCAGCGTTGACTCTGGGGCCAACGTCCTGACTTTC	CSVDSGANVLTF
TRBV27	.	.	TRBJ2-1	TGTGCCAGCAGTTTAGTCGGTGTTCTATCGGAGTACAATGAGCAGTTCTTC	CASSLVGVLSEYNEQFF